This T cell receptor (beta chain) is drawn from a study of cytomegalovirus exposure and HLA in healthy donors. Whole-study results and caveats: In a later analysis, a genetic analysis reported fewer productive-TCR N-insertions in an Asian-associated ancestry cluster than the cohort average. Investigators reported approximately 170 TCR beta chains as tied to cytomegalovirus. DRB1 showed the most TCR associations and HLA-C the fewest in a later analysis, as rates varied by HLA locus. Certain sequence variants were highly shared and formed a cluster, and this cluster was likely a sequencing artifact.

This PCR relied on a set of 60 Vbeta primers and 13 Jbeta primers. TCRdb keeps only in-frame clones here, not all; method: immunoSEQ multiplex PCR. The data contain tens of thousands of clones, roughly 80% of them singletons. As to this clone: Its matching antigen is unknown.

The TCR sequence derives from a woman between 35 and 50 years old in good health and CMV-seropositive. The sequencing sample was made of PBMCs.

CDR3 residues: CASSTGLAKEQFF. The CDR3 coding sequence is TGTGCCAGCAGTACCGGACTAGCAAAGGAGCAGTTCTTC. The rearrangement links TRBV27 to TRBJ2-1; 8 bases are shared with TRBD2. The junction had 7 bases not matched to a gene; V was cut back by 5 bases and J by 10 bases. Germline V CDR1 and CDR2: MNHEY, SMNVEV (reference sequence). The CDR3 contains 13 residues.